One sample yielded the 32 T cell receptor beta chains listed below, sequenced in a study of cytomegalovirus exposure and HLA in healthy donors. With 60 Vbeta and 13 Jbeta primers, the PCR was carried out. Sequencing used immunoSEQ multiplex PCR; TCRdb keeps in-frame clones, though not all of them. Reported are about 51,000 clones; the ten largest clones contain more than 25%. The sequenced material came from PBMCs. Source of these receptors: a man between 35 and 55 years old in good health and CMV-seropositive.

The J gene is TRBJ1-5, the V gene TRBV30, with TRBD1 identical over 7 bases. V lost 1 base, J lost 5 bases, and 5 bases stayed unmatched. Germline V gene lookup returns CDR1 GTSNPN and CDR2 SVGIG (reference sequence). This CDR3 comprises 14 residues. The CDR3 loop reads CAWSAPRGYQPQHF. In DNA form, the CDR3 reads TGTGCCTGGAGTGCCCCCAGGGGGTATCAGCCCCAGCATTTT. The full variable domain, rest sourced from reference TRBV30 and TRBJ1-5, is SQTIHQWPATLVQPVGSPLSLECTVEGTSNPNLYWYRQAAGRGLQLLFYSVGIGQISSEVPQNLSASRPQDRQFILSSKKLLLSDSGFYLCAWSAPRGYQPQHFGDGTRLSIL.

The chain has TRBV6-5 and TRBJ1-2; TRBD1 matches at 7 bases. This CDR3 region has 14 residues. The J segment lost 0 bases and the V segment lost 6 bases, leaving 4 bases of the junction unmatched. The germline V gene has CDR1 MNHEY and CDR2 SVGAGI. The CDR3 DNA reads TGTGCCAGCAGCCCCGGGACAGCTAACTATGGCTACACCTTC. It encodes CASSPGTANYGYTF.

CDR3 DNA: TGCAGCGTTGAAGGCCTCGGACTAGCGGGCAAATACGAGCAGTACTTC. Translation gives CSVEGLGLAGKYEQYF. The rearrangement joins TRBV29-1 to TRBJ2-7; 11 bases agree with TRBD2. Germline CDR1 reads SQVTM; CDR2 reads ANQGSEA. This CDR3 contains 16 residues. With 1 base clipped from V and 4 bases from J, the junction kept 9 bases outside the gene matches.

A remark on this clone: This sample also contains other DNA sequences that code for the same CDR3. The rearrangement uses TRBV5-1 and TRBJ2-3, with TRBD2 matching over 9 bases. CDR1 is SGHRS and CDR2 is YFSETQ in the germline V gene. The length of the CDR3 is 15 residues. The trim removed 3 bases at V and 3 bases at J, leaving 5 bases unmatched. The CDR3 is CASSYSRGGTDTQYF. CDR3 DNA sequence: TGCGCCAGCAGCTATTCGCGGGGGGGAACAGATACGCAGTATTTT.

V and J are TRBV4-1 and TRBJ2-5; a possible D gene is TRBD2 (6 bases). Trimming cost V 1 base and J 0 bases, with 12 bases left between them. CDR1 is MGHRA, CDR2 YSYEKL, per germline. CDR3 length equals 16 residues. The CDR3, as DNA: TGCGCCAGCAGCCAAGGGGTTGGGGGGTACCAAGAGACCCAGTACTTC. Protein sequence: CASSQGVGGYQETQYF.

The V gene is TRBV9, the J gene TRBJ2-2; 10 bases are shared with TRBD1. Germline CDR1 reads SGDLS; CDR2 reads YYNGEE. The CDR3 runs 16 residues. V was clipped by 5 bases and J by 6 bases; unmatched bases: 10. The CDR3 loop is CASSSRDRGIPGELFF. Written as DNA, the CDR3 is TGTGCCAGCAGTAGCCGGGACAGGGGCATCCCCGGGGAGCTGTTTTTT.

This chain links TRBV9 with TRBJ2-7; D uncertain. Germline CDR1 and CDR2: SGDLS and YYNGEE. V dropped 4 bases and J dropped 5 bases, with 13 bases sitting between them. This CDR3 has 13 residues. The CDR3 protein is CASSLDILNEQYF. The CDR3 DNA is TGTGCCAGCAGCCTCGACATCCTAAACGAGCAGTACTTC.

V is TRBV7-2 and J is TRBJ2-1; 7 positions agree with TRBD1. The ends lost 3 bases at V and 2 bases at J; junction bases unmatched: 1. The CDR3 is 14 amino acids. Looked up from germline, CDR1 is SGHTA and CDR2 is FQGNSA. The CDR3 nucleotides are TGTGCCAGCAGCTTGCAGGGGGCCTACAATGAGCAGTTCTTC. It yields the protein CASSLQGAYNEQFF.

The chain employs TRBV13 and TRBJ2-7; D ambiguous. The V gene lost 0 bases and the J gene lost 0 bases, with 6 bases spanning the gap. Germline CDR1 reads PRHDT; CDR2 reads FYEKMQ (reference sequence). This CDR3 has 14 residues. The chain's CDR3 is CASSLGHTSYEQYF. In DNA, the CDR3 is TGTGCCAGCAGCTTAGGTCACACCTCCTACGAGCAGTACTTC.

This sequence joins TRBV19 and TRBJ2-3; 7 bases agree with TRBD2. With V trimmed by 7 bases and J by 2 bases, 6 bases remained unmatched. Germline V gene lookup returns CDR1 LNHDA and CDR2 SQIVND (reference sequence). The length of the CDR3 is 14 residues. The CDR3 reads CASTLAENTDTQYF. The CDR3 coding sequence is TGTGCCAGTACCCTAGCGGAGAACACAGATACGCAGTATTTT. Looking up the rest from reference TRBV19 and TRBJ2-3 gives the full variable domain: DGGITQSPKYLFRKEGQNVTLSCEQNLNHDAMYWYRQDPGQGLRLIYYSQIVNDFQKGDIAEGYSVSREKKESFPLTVTSAQKNPTAFYLCASTLAENTDTQYFGPGTRLTVL.

This chain links TRBV6-4 with TRBJ2-1; 7 bases line up with TRBD1. Trimming took 3 bases from V and 5 from J; bases not matched to a gene: 4. The CDR3 runs to 14 residues. Looked up from germline, CDR1 is MRHNA and CDR2 is SNTAGT. The CDR3 DNA sequence: TGTGCCAGCAGTGAAGGGACAGAAGACAATGAGCAGTTCTTC. This codes for CASSEGTEDNEQFF.

The chain combines TRBV28 with TRBJ2-1, with D unresolved. V was shortened by 7 bases and J by 3 bases, with 7 bases between the two germline ends. Germline CDR1 is MDHEN and CDR2 is SYDVKM. The CDR3 contains 12 residues. This chain's CDR3 is CASTASYNEQFF. CDR3 DNA: TGTGCCAGCACCGCTAGCTACAATGAGCAGTTCTTC.

The chain employs TRBV7-2 and TRBJ2-5, with TRBD2 as a possible D gene (7 bases). V gave up 5 bases and J gave up 6 bases, with 19 bases separating them. The CDR3 runs 15 residues. The germline V gene encodes CDR1 SGHTA and CDR2 FQGNSA. The CDR3 sequence is CASSTRGGGGKTQYF. CDR3 sequence (DNA): TGTGCCAGCAGCACGCGAGGGGGGGGAGGGAAGACCCAGTACTTC.

J is TRBJ2-7 and V is TRBV6-1; 7 bases are shared with TRBD1. This CDR3 is 12 amino acids long. V gave up 4 bases and J gave up 5 bases; unmatched junction bases: 2. The germline V gene has CDR1 MNHNS and CDR2 SASEGT. CDR3 nucleotides: TGTGCCAGCAGTGCCCAGGGGGACGAGCAGTACTTC. Its protein product is CASSAQGDEQYF.

The CDR3 bases are TGTGCCAGCAGCCCTATGGGGGAGGACTATGGCTACACCTTC. Translated: CASSPMGEDYGYTF. The chain recombines TRBV28 with TRBJ1-2; D may be TRBD1 (5 bases). The V end was cut by 6 bases, the J end by 3 bases, with 14 bases between. Germline V gene sequence: CDR1 MDHEN, CDR2 SYDVKM. The CDR3 consists of 14 residues.

The genes are TRBV28 and TRBJ1-1; D remains unclear. CDR3 length equals 12 residues. Per the germline V gene, CDR1 is MDHEN and CDR2 is SYDVKM. Trimming cost V 5 bases and J 3 bases, with 7 bases left between them. CDR3 DNA: TGTGCCAGCAGTACCGGGGACACTGAAGCTTTCTTT. Translating it yields CASSTGDTEAFF.

The chain employs TRBV6-6 and TRBJ2-7, with D perhaps matching TRBD2 (5 bases). This CDR3 has 12 amino acids. Germline V CDR1 and CDR2: MNHNY, SVGAGI (reference sequence). Trimming took 4 bases from V and 5 from J, leaving 9 bases between them. The CDR3 loop reads CASSLAGDEQYF. The CDR3 region has the DNA TGTGCCAGCAGTTTGGCCGGGGACGAGCAGTACTTC.

The V call is TRBV15, the J call TRBJ2-1; tentatively, D is TRBD1 (5 bases). V was shortened by 8 bases and J by 6 bases, with 14 bases between the two germline ends. The CDR3 extends over 13 amino acids. The germline CDR1 and CDR2 sequences are LNHNV and YYDKDF (reference sequence). Written as DNA, the CDR3 is TGTGCCACCTCCTTGGTCAGGGTCAATGAGCAGTTCTTC. This sequence encodes CATSLVRVNEQFF.

As to this clone: Other DNA variants within this sample encode the same CDR3. The chain carries TRBV7-9 and TRBJ1-2; 10 nucleotides match TRBD1. The germline V gene has CDR1 SEHNR and CDR2 FQNEAQ (reference sequence). V lost 5 bases and J lost 5; bases outside the gene matches: 11. There are 16 residues in the CDR3. CDR3 residues: CASSQQAGTGAYGYTF. CDR3 nucleotides: TGTGCCAGCAGCCAACAGGCGGGGACAGGGGCGTATGGCTACACCTTC.

The rearrangement uses TRBV30 and TRBJ2-5, with D possibly being TRBD1 (5 bases). Germline V gene lookup returns CDR1 GTSNPN and CDR2 SVGIG (reference sequence). This CDR3 is 13 amino acids long. V was cut by 3 bases and J by 2 bases, with 10 bases left in between. The CDR3 loop is CAWRGPPQETQYF. CDR3 coding DNA: TGTGCCTGGAGGGGGCCCCCACAAGAGACCCAGTACTTC.

The genes are TRBV15 and TRBJ1-1; maybe TRBD1 (6 bases). CDR1 LNHNV and CDR2 YYDKDF come from the germline V gene (reference sequence). The CDR3 loop spans 13 amino acids. Trimming removed 3 bases from V and 3 bases from J, with 8 bases in between. The CDR3 DNA follows: TGTGCCACCAGCAGTACAGGGCACACTGAAGCTTTCTTT. It translates to CATSSTGHTEAFF.

V usage is TRBV7-2 and J usage is TRBJ2-6, with 8 bases identical to TRBD1. CDR3 length equals 16 residues. J was trimmed by 3 bases and V by 1 base; bases with no gene match: 2. Per germline, CDR1 SGHTA and CDR2 FQGNSA. CDR3 region: CASSLGTGYGANVLTF. The CDR3, as DNA: TGTGCCAGCAGCTTAGGGACAGGGTATGGGGCCAACGTCCTGACTTTC.

The V gene is TRBV7-2, the J gene TRBJ1-5; 12 bases align to TRBD1. The CDR3 consists of 15 residues. J was trimmed by 6 bases and V by 6 bases; bases with no gene match: 6. Germline V gene lookup returns CDR1 SGHTA and CDR2 FQGNSA. The CDR3: CASSFGTGGFQPQHF. In DNA form, the CDR3 reads TGTGCCAGCAGTTTCGGGACAGGGGGCTTTCAGCCCCAGCATTTT. Full variable domain (remainder filled in from reference TRBV7-2 and TRBJ1-5): GAGVSQSPSNKVTEKGKDVELRCDPISGHTALYWYRQSLGQGLEFLIYFQGNSAPDKSGLPSDRFSAERTGGSVSTLTIQRTQQEDSAVYLCASSFGTGGFQPQHFGDGTRLSIL.

The rearrangement joins TRBV10-3 to TRBJ1-1, with 7 bases identical to TRBD1. CDR3 length: 15 residues. Germline-derived CDR1 and CDR2 are ENHRY and SYGVKD. The V and J ends lost 0 bases and 4 bases, in that order; junction bases with no gene match: 5. CDR3 coding DNA: TGTGCCATCAGTGAGTCCTTGACAGGGATCACTGAAGCTTTCTTT. It encodes CAISESLTGITEAFF.

The CDR3 here is CASSLMGQSSYNEQFF. DNA of the CDR3: TGTGCCAGCAGCTTAATGGGACAGAGCTCCTACAATGAGCAGTTCTTC. This chain connects TRBV7-3 to TRBJ2-1; TRBD1 aligns across 7 bases. Trimming at V came to 1 base and at J to 0 bases, leaving 3 bases not matched to a gene. Germline V gives CDR1 SGHTA, CDR2 FQGTGA. The CDR3 loop spans 16 amino acids.

This sequence joins TRBV9 and TRBJ2-7; TRBD2 is a possible D gene (7 bases). V gave up 0 bases and J gave up 5 bases, with 12 bases separating them. CDR1 is SGDLS and CDR2 is YYNGEE in the germline V gene. The CDR3 totals 14 residues. CDR3 protein: CASSVEGGGNEQYF. The CDR3 DNA follows: TGTGCCAGCAGCGTAGAAGGGGGAGGGAACGAGCAGTACTTC. Full variable domain (outside the CDR3, taken from reference TRBV9 and TRBJ2-7): DSGVTQTPKHLITATGQRVTLRCSPRSGDLSVYWYQQSLDQGLQFLIQYYNGEERAKGNILERFSAQQFPDLHSELNLSSLELGDSALYFCASSVEGGGNEQYFGPGTRLTVT.

The rearrangement uses TRBV5-1 and TRBJ1-1; possible D gene TRBD1, 5 bases. The CDR3 totals 16 residues. Trimming took off 2 bases at V and 11 bases at J, with 25 bases between the two ends. The V gene's germline CDR1 is SGHRS and CDR2 YFSETQ. The CDR3 DNA sequence: TGCGCCAGCAGCTTAGCCCCGACAGAAGGGTGGGCCGAGGCTTTCTTT. It codes for CASSLAPTEGWAEAFF.

The chain recombines TRBV30 with TRBJ1-6; 7 bases align to TRBD1. This CDR3 comprises 14 residues. CDR1 is GTSNPN and CDR2 is SVGIG in the germline V gene (reference sequence). With V trimmed by 0 bases and J by 6 bases, 2 bases remained unmatched. CDR3 in DNA: TGTGCCTGGAGTGTAGGACAGGCTAATTCACCCCTCCACTTT. It codes for CAWSVGQANSPLHF. Using reference TRBV30 and TRBJ1-6 for the parts outside the CDR3, the full variable domain is SQTIHQWPATLVQPVGSPLSLECTVEGTSNPNLYWYRQAAGRGLQLLFYSVGIGQISSEVPQNLSASRPQDRQFILSSKKLLLSDSGFYLCAWSVGQANSPLHFGNGTRLTVT.

This chain connects TRBV27 to TRBJ2-7; 10 nucleotides align to TRBD2. The trim removed 5 bases at V and 1 base at J, leaving 8 bases unmatched. The CDR3 extends over 16 amino acids. Germline values: CDR1 MNHEY, CDR2 SMNVEV (reference sequence). DNA for the CDR3: TGTGCCAGCAGTCTTAACGGACTAGCGGCGTCCTACGAGCAGTACTTC. Protein sequence: CASSLNGLAASYEQYF.

The rearrangement uses TRBV27 and TRBJ2-1; 7 bases align to TRBD1. With 5 bases clipped from V and 7 bases from J, the junction kept 8 bases outside the gene matches. This CDR3 is 14 amino acids long. CDR1 and CDR2 from the germline V gene are MNHEY and SMNVEV (reference sequence). The CDR3 DNA follows: TGTGCCAGCAGTAAGCCGGGACAGCAAAATGAGCAGTTCTTC. Translating gives CASSKPGQQNEQFF.

The chain links TRBV28 to TRBJ2-7, with 7 bases matching TRBD1. Germline CDR1 MDHEN, CDR2 SYDVKM. CDR3 length equals 16 residues. After removal of 2 bases from V and 1 base from J, the junction contained 8 bases not matched to a gene. CDR3 sequence reads: CASSLLTGAISYEQYF. The DNA for the CDR3 is TGTGCCAGCAGTTTACTCACAGGGGCGATTTCCTACGAGCAGTACTTC.

The chain recombines TRBV2 with TRBJ1-2; no firm D call. The CDR3 is 14 residues long. The V gene's germline CDR1 is SNHLY and CDR2 FYNNEI. Trimming stripped 3 bases from V and 8 bases from J, with 16 bases between. The CDR3 DNA follows: TGTGCCAGCAGTGAGGTCGGGAAGGTCGACGGCTACACCTTC. Its translation is CASSEVGKVDGYTF. The entire variable domain, with the rest obtained from reference TRBV2 and TRBJ1-2, is as follows: EPEVTQTPSHQVTQMGQEVILRCVPISNHLYFYWYRQILGQKVEFLVSFYNNEISEKSEIFDDQFSVERPDGSNFTLKIRSTKLEDSAMYFCASSEVGKVDGYTFGSGTRLTVV.